This T cell receptor beta chain was sequenced for a study of tumor-infiltrating lymphocytes in primary liver carcinoma (dated by TCRdb to about 2017). For the study in its entirety: The five patients, three men and two women aged 30 to 69 years, had hepatocellular carcinoma (four) or combined HCC and intrahepatic cholangiocarcinoma (one). To link TCRbeta repertoire diversity to the local molecular phenotype, the roughly 23 tumor region samples were profiled with Agilent mRNA microarrays. Samples yielded roughly 3.5 to 7.5 million productive TCRbeta reads; read depth did not differ significantly between tissue types. The five patients had tumors staged T1-T3 N0M0, with maximum diameters ranging from about 4 to 10 cm. TCRbeta repertoire sequencing covered 35 specimens from 5 patients: approximately 25 tumor regions, 5 adjacent noncancerous liver tissues and 5 peripheral blood samples. Reproducibility between technical replicate repertoires was high, with correlation coefficients above 0.98 and mean shared-clone rates approximately 0.88. TCRbeta repertoire sequencing, expression microarrays and whole-exome sequencing were combined in the study across five regions of each liver tumor, with adjacent normal tissue and blood also included. Overall results and qualifications from the work: Only the TCR beta chain was sequenced, which likely underestimates true repertoire diversity because unpaired alpha chains were not captured. Only roughly 8-25% of top clones appeared in all five regions of a tumor, which suggests that tumor-infiltrating T cells are spatially heterogeneous. Since the samples were bulk and unsorted, there was no way to compare CD4+ and CD8+ T cell repertoires. With just a handful of patients in the study, the authors point out that the findings should be validated in a larger study. The top 250 clones made up a significantly larger repertoire fraction in tumors than in blood (p = 0.039). Pairs of tumor regions showed greater repertoire overlap (mean around 36%) than tumor-adjacent pairs (approximately 17%) or tumor-blood pairs (approximately 14%), which is consistent with antigen-driven expansion.

The junction shows trimming of 6 bases on V and 6 bases on J, and the gene matches do not reach 9 bases of it. The CDR1 and CDR2 encoded by the germline V gene (reference sequence) are DFQATT and SNEGSKA. The CDR3 numbers 14 residues from cysteine through phenylalanine. Just CDR3 DNA is preserved here, 42 bases in frame from base 1. Starting from approximately 500 ng total RNA, TCRbeta-specific cDNA was produced by reverse transcription with a constant-region primer and ProtoScript II reverse transcriptase. TCRbeta libraries were built with three nested multiplex PCR rounds, a slightly modified ARM-PCR procedure. Each of the first two PCR rounds ran for approximately 11 cycles and used multiplex TRBV1-TRBV30 forward primers together with a Cbeta reverse primer. Sample barcodes and Illumina adapters were added in a final 25-cycle PCR using Deep VentR polymerase. Before sequencing, amplicons between 200 and 500 bp were purified from gel using a QIAquick gel extraction kit. The TCRbeta amplicons were sequenced with 250-bp paired-end reads on an Illumina HiSeq 2500. Per the original workflow: To recover full CDR3 sequences, reads were quality-trimmed using Trimmomatic v0.33 and paired reads were then merged using FLASH v1.2.11. V, D and J germline segments were assigned to the rearranged TCRbeta sequences using MiGEC v1.2.1b. Clonotype statistics and Shannon-Wiener diversity indices were calculated with VDJtools v1.0.0. Except for diversity analysis, only each sample's 250 most abundant clonotypes were used in subsequent analyses to reduce sampling bias. TCRdb reworked the public reads: Q25 trimming with fastp, MiXCR clone assembly, productive beta chains retained. Every distinct CDR3 protein forms one entry, paired with its most common genes and DNA. V and J calls and clone size were set by TCRdb, not the authors. In all, the sample holds around 80,000 distinct CDR3 sequences, and around 70% of those were seen once. 15% to 20% of the sample is in the top ten clones.

Without any cell sorting, total RNA and DNA were co-extracted from approximately 22-30 mg of bulk tissue using the AllPrep DNA/RNA mini kit. Surgical resection was performed in China between November 2015 and early 2016 on roughly 5 patients with histopathologically diagnosed primary liver carcinoma. Patients had chronic HBV infection and were treatment-naive at sampling. Five spatially separated regions were sampled per tumor: superior, inferior, left-lateral and right-lateral poles, plus the tumor centre. Histology showed that every tumor sample contained more than 85% viable tumor cells. Fresh tumor and adjacent tissue pieces were bisected, with one half stored in RNAlater at -80 degrees C and the other half sent for histology. This clonotype was seen many times. Its recognized antigen is unknown. Base quality data are lacking; no much larger clone is found one base away.

This sequence uses TRBV20-1 and TRBJ2-1, with TRBD1 matching 9 junction bases. The sample comprised liver tumor tissue from sampling region 1. The cell subset or site label here, explained by the study, means: tumor region T1, superior pole. The receptor was isolated from a middle-aged man with primary liver carcinoma and hepatitis B virus infection. CDR3 protein: CSAWTGDAVNEQFF. The DNA sequence reads TGCAGTGCATGGACAGGGGATGCCGTCAATGAGCAGTTCTTC.